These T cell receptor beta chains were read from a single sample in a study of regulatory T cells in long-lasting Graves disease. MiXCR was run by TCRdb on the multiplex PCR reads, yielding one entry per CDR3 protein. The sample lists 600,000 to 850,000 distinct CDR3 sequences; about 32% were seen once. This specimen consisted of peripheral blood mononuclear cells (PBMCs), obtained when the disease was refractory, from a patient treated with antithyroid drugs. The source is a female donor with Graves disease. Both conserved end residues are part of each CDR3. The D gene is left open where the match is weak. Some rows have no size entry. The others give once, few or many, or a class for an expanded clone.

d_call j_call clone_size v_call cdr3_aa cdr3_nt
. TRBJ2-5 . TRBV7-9 CASSLVGQQGQRQETQYF TGTGCCAGCAGCTTAGTAGGCCAGCAGGGGCAGCGACAAGAGACCCAGTACTTC
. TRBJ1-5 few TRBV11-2 CASSLRYNQPQHF TGTGCCAGCAGCCTCCGGTACAATCAGCCCCAGCATTTT
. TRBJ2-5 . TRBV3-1 CAGSQELVTQYF TGTGCCGGCAGCCAAGAACTAGTAACCCAGTACTTC
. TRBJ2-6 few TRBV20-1 CSAREDGGNSGANVLTF TGCAGTGCTAGAGAGGACGGAGGGAACTCTGGGGCCAACGTCCTGACTTTC
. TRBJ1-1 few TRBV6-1 CASSRGVSNTEAFF TGTGCCAGCAGCAGAGGGGTCAGTAACACTGAAGCTTTCTTT
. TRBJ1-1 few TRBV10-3 CAISPVGTEAFF TGTGCCATCAGTCCCGTCGGGACTGAAGCTTTCTTT
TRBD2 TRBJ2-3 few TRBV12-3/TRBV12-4 CASKGTRGSTDTQYF TGTGCCAGCAAAGGGACTAGGGGGAGCACAGATACGCAGTATTTT
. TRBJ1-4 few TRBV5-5 CASSLRAPFLLNEKLFF TGTGCCAGCAGCCTGAGGGCCCCGTTTCTCCTTAATGAAAAACTGTTTTTT
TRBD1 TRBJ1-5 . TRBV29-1 CSVKGGTGDQPQHF TGCAGCGTTAAGGGTGGGACAGGGGATCAGCCCCAGCATTTT
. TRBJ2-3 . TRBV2 CATASDSTDTQYF TGTGCCACCGCTAGCGATAGCACAGATACGCAGTATTTT
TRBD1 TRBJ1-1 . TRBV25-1 CASSTGADTEAFF TGTGCCAGCAGTACAGGGGCGGACACTGAAGCTTTCTTT
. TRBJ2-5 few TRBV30 CAWSVQRQETQYF TGTGCCTGGAGTGTACAGCGGCAAGAGACCCAGTACTTC
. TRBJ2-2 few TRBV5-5 CASSLRLDGELFF TGTGCCAGCAGCTTGAGACTGGACGGGGAGCTGTTTTTT
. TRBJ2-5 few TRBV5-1 CASSLFGLAQETQYF TGCGCCAGCAGCTTGTTCGGACTTGCCCAAGAGACCCAGTACTTC
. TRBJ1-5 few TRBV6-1 CASKDPRGGPQHF TGTGCCAGCAAGGACCCTCGGGGAGGGCCCCAGCATTTT
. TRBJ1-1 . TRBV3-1 CASTTLFQGSTEAFF TGTGCCAGCACAACTTTGTTCCAGGGTTCAACTGAAGCTTTCTTT
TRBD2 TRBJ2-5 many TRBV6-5 CASSYGLAGPQETQYF TGTGCCAGCAGTTACGGGCTAGCGGGACCACAAGAGACCCAGTACTTC
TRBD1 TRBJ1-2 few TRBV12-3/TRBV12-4 CASSLEGTGEPGYTF TGTGCCAGCAGCCTAGAGGGAACAGGGGAGCCTGGCTACACCTTC
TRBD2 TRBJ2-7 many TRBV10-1 CASSPGTRGFEQYF TGCGCCAGCAGTCCCGGGACTAGGGGATTCGAGCAGTACTTC
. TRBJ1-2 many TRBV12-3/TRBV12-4 CASKGQGSGYTF TGTGCCAGCAAGGGGCAGGGCTCTGGCTACACCTTC
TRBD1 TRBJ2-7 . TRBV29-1 CSVGVFGDRGFGVYEQYF TGCAGCGTTGGGGTCTTTGGCGACAGGGGTTTTGGGGTCTACGAGCAGTACTTC
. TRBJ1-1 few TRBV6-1 CASMVRWAEAFF TGTGCCAGCATGGTAAGGTGGGCTGAAGCTTTCTTT
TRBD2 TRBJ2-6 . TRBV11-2 CASSLFPGLAGVGGANVLTF TGTGCCAGCAGCTTATTTCCGGGACTAGCGGGAGTGGGTGGGGCCAACGTCCTGACTTTC
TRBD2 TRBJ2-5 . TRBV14 CASSQALAVPGETQYF TGTGCCAGCAGCCAAGCTCTAGCGGTTCCAGGGGAGACCCAGTACTTC
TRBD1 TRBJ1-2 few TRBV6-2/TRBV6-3 CASSSGQGAAEYYGYTF TGTGCCAGCAGTTCTGGACAGGGGGCCGCGGAGTACTATGGCTACACCTTC
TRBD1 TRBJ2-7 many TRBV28 CASSPTGQGKYEQYF TGTGCCAGCAGTCCAACGGGACAGGGCAAATACGAGCAGTACTTC
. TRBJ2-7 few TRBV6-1 CASTERVIYEQYF TGTGCCAGCACTGAGCGGGTGATTTACGAGCAGTACTTC
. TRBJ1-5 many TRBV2 CASRRAGNLNQPQHF TGTGCCAGCAGGAGAGCAGGAAACCTAAATCAGCCCCAGCATTTT
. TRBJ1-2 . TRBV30 CAWSETGIYGYTF TGTGCCTGGAGCGAAACAGGGATCTATGGCTACACCTTC
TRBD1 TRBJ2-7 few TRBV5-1 CASSGTDPIEQYF TGCGCCAGCAGCGGGACAGACCCGATCGAGCAGTACTTC
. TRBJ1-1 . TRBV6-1 CASREGFHTEAFF TGTGCCAGCAGAGAGGGGTTTCACACTGAAGCTTTCTTT
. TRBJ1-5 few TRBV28 CASRPHTGHGNQPQHF TGTGCCAGCAGACCCCATACAGGGCATGGCAATCAGCCCCAGCATTTT
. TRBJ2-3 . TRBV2 CASSSSPYDTQYF TGTGCCAGCAGCTCAAGCCCTTACGATACGCAGTATTTT
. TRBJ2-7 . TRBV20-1 CSARDLGGPAEQYF TGCAGTGCTAGAGATCTCGGCGGTCCAGCCGAGCAGTACTTC
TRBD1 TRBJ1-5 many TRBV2 CASSESTGGNQPQHF TGTGCCAGCAGTGAATCCACAGGGGGAAATCAGCCCCAGCATTTT
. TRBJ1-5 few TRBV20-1 CSARDGAAVSNQPQHF TGCAGTGCTAGGGACGGGGCCGCCGTTAGCAATCAGCCCCAGCATTTT
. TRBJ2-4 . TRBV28 CASSPPGGTKNIQYF TGTGCCAGCAGTCCCCCAGGCGGGACCAAAAACATTCAGTACTTC
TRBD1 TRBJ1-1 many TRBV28 CASSLGDRANTEAFF TGTGCCAGCAGTTTAGGGGACAGGGCGAACACTGAAGCTTTCTTT
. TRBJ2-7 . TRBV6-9 CASSYGVDEQYF TGTGCCAGCAGTTACGGGGTGGACGAGCAGTACTTC
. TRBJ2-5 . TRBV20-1 CSLKVQETQYF TGCAGTCTGAAAGTCCAAGAGACCCAGTACTTC
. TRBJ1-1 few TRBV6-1 CASSTAHRNTEAFF TGTGCCAGCAGTACCGCCCATAGGAACACTGAAGCTTTCTTT
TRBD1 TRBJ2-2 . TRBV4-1 CASSQDEGAGTGELFF TGCGCCAGCAGCCAAGATGAGGGGGCGGGCACCGGGGAGCTGTTTTTT
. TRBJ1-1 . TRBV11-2 CASRIGNGAFF TGTGCCAGCAGAATAGGAAACGGGGCTTTCTTT
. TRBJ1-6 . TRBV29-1 CSVRGADSPLHF TGCAGCGTCAGGGGTGCTGATTCACCCCTCCACTTT
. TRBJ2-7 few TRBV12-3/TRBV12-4 CASSHGTWDVPNF TGTGCCAGCAGTCATGGGACTTGGGACGTTCCGAACTTC
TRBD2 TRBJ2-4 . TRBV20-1 CSATTSGKNIQYF TGCAGTGCTACGACTAGCGGGAAAAACATTCAGTACTTC
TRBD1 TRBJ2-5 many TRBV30 CAWSGTGKETQYF TGTGCCTGGAGTGGGACAGGGAAAGAGACCCAGTACTTC
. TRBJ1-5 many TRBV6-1 CASSPVQSNQPQHF TGTGCCAGCAGCCCGGTCCAAAGCAATCAGCCCCAGCATTTT
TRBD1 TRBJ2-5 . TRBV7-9 CASSSEGQGVLKTQYF TGTGCCAGCAGCTCCGAGGGACAGGGAGTGTTAAAGACCCAGTACTTC
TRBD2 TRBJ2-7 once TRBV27 CASSAPTSGSGEQYF TGTGCCAGCAGTGCCCCGACTAGCGGGAGTGGTGAGCAGTACTTC
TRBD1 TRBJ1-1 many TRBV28 CASSPPDRGNTEAFF TGTGCCAGCAGTCCTCCTGACAGGGGGAACACTGAAGCTTTCTTT
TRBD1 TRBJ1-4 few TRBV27 CASSFLGTGISTNEKLFF TGTGCCAGCAGTTTTCTCGGGACAGGGATATCAACTAATGAAAAACTGTTTTTT